These 27 T cell receptor beta chains were all obtained from the same sample, sequenced in a study of blood T cell repertoires in COVID-19. Sequenced by immunoSEQ multiplex PCR; TCRdb stores in-frame clones only, minus some. This sample has around 190,000 clones, with about nine tenths found just once. The sequenced material came from peripheral blood. Receptors were obtained from a young man with active or convalescent COVID-19.

This clone was picked up one time. This chain links TRBV15 with TRBJ1-5; 7 bases agree with TRBD1. This CDR3 has 16 amino acids. The germline V gene has CDR1 LNHNV and CDR2 YYDKDF (reference sequence). The trim removed 1 base at V and 2 bases at J, leaving 5 bases unmatched. The DNA for the CDR3 is TGTGCCACCAGCAGAGGGGCAGGGGGGCGCAATCAGCCCCAGCATTTT. Protein sequence: CATSRGAGGRNQPQHF.

This clone is a singleton in its sample. V usage is TRBV7-9 and J usage is TRBJ2-2, with 15 bases fitting TRBD2. J gave up 5 bases and V 2 bases, and 9 bases lay outside the gene matches. The germline V gene encodes CDR1 SEHNR and CDR2 FQNEAQ (reference sequence). The CDR3 runs to 19 residues. Here the CDR3 reads CASSLWSGTSGRRTGELFF. CDR3 nucleotides: TGTGCCAGCAGCTTATGGTCCGGGACTAGCGGGAGGAGAACCGGGGAGCTGTTTTTT.

This chain joins TRBV5-1 and TRBJ2-2; TRBD2 aligns across 11 bases. The germline V gene has CDR1 SGHRS and CDR2 YFSETQ. The trim removed 2 bases at V and 7 bases at J, leaving 7 bases unmatched. The CDR3 covers 16 residues. CDR3 region: CASSFTSGSRSGELFF. The CDR3 nucleotides read TGCGCCAGCAGCTTCACTAGCGGGAGTCGGAGCGGGGAGCTGTTTTTT.

V and J are TRBV6-1 and TRBJ1-2; D possibly corresponds to TRBD1 (6 bases). Germline V gene sequence: CDR1 MNHNS, CDR2 SASEGT. The CDR3 has 14 amino acids. V was cut by 2 bases and J by 4 bases, with 11 bases left in between. This CDR3 reads CASSETGLTYGYTF. The CDR3 region has the DNA TGTGCCAGCAGTGAAACAGGGCTGACCTATGGCTACACCTTC.

The chain combines TRBV7-8 with TRBJ1-4; D uncertain. Germline-derived CDR1 and CDR2 are SGHVS and FQNEAQ. This CDR3 has 15 residues. V was shortened by 1 base and J by 8 bases, with 14 bases between the two germline ends. The DNA for the CDR3 is TGTGCCAGCAGCTTAGGGAGCCTGATGAGAGAAAAACTGTTTTTT. It translates to CASSLGSLMREKLFF.

V gene TRBV5-5 combines with J gene TRBJ1-1; tentative D call: TRBD1 (5 bases). Looked up from germline, CDR1 is SGHKS and CDR2 is YYEKEE (reference sequence). The length of the CDR3 is 17 residues. The V gene lost 2 bases and the J gene lost 1 base, with 18 bases spanning the gap. CDR3 in amino acids: CASSFTDSLEGNTEAFF. The CDR3 coding sequence is TGTGCCAGCAGCTTTACCGACAGTCTAGAAGGGAACACTGAAGCTTTCTTT. The variable domain in full, with the rest retrieved from reference TRBV5-5 and TRBJ1-1, is DAGVTQSPTHLIKTRGQQVTLRCSPISGHKSVSWYQQVLGQGPQFIFQYYEKEERGRGNFPDRFSARQFPNYSSELNVNALLLGDSALYLCASSFTDSLEGNTEAFFGQGTRLTVV.

The chain recombines TRBV5-1 with TRBJ2-1; weak D call: TRBD2 (6 bases). Trimming shortened V by 5 bases and J by 4 bases, and 19 bases separated the two germline ends. The CDR3 consists of 16 residues. Germline CDR1 and CDR2: SGHRS and YFSETQ. The CDR3 reads CASRISAAGLYNEQFF. CDR3 bases: TGCGCCAGCAGGATTTCAGCGGCGGGACTTTACAATGAGCAGTTCTTC.

The chain joins TRBV3-1 (or the pseudogene TRBV3-2) to TRBJ2-1, with 11 bases fitting TRBD2. CDR3 length: 14 amino acids. CDR1 and CDR2 from the germline V gene are LGHDT and YNNKEL (reference sequence). V lost 6 bases, J lost 9 bases, and 7 bases stayed unmatched. The CDR3 DNA reads as TGTGCCAGCAGGGTTAGCGGGGGGGAGGGTGAGCAGTTCTTC. Translated: CASRVSGGEGEQFF.

In this sample, this clone turned up once. The V call is TRBV19, the J call TRBJ1-5, with D tentatively TRBD1 (6 bases). This CDR3 comprises 15 residues. Trimming pared 3 bases from V and 2 bases from J, leaving 11 bases between. Germline V CDR1 and CDR2: LNHDA, SQIVND (reference sequence). The CDR3 nucleotides are TGTGCCAGTAGTATTTTTTCAGGGGGCAATCAGCCCCAGCATTTT. This gives the protein CASSIFSGGNQPQHF.

This chain links TRBV5-1 with TRBJ2-3, with D tentatively TRBD2 (6 bases). The CDR3 spans 18 residues. Germline V gives CDR1 SGHRS, CDR2 YFSETQ. Trimming removed 0 bases from V and 1 base from J, with 18 bases in between. CDR3 DNA sequence: TGCGCCAGCAGCTTGGATGGAGGGAAGGGCCTGGGCACAGATACGCAGTATTTT. Its translation: CASSLDGGKGLGTDTQYF.

The chain couples TRBV6-8 to TRBJ2-6, with 9 bases that match TRBD1. Trimming took 2 bases from V and 2 from J; bases not matched to a gene: 13. Germline-derived CDR1 and CDR2 are MNHGY and SAAAGT. The CDR3 is 20 amino acids. The CDR3 nucleotides read TGTGCCAGCAGTTACCTGGGACAGGGTAAGTTGTTCGCTGGGGCCAACGTCCTGACTTTC. This encodes CASSYLGQGKLFAGANVLTF.

This sequence joins TRBV27 and TRBJ2-3; TRBD2 agrees at 14 bases. This CDR3 has 16 residues. With 5 bases clipped from V and 2 bases from J, the junction kept 3 bases outside the gene matches. Germline V lookup: CDR1 MNHEY, CDR2 SMNVEV (reference sequence). The DNA of the CDR3 is TGTGCCAGCAGTCTGACTAGCGGGGGGGTCACAGATACGCAGTATTTT. Its protein product is CASSLTSGGVTDTQYF.

This clone was detected only once. CDR3 region: CAIGRDSDQPQHF. DNA for the CDR3: TGTGCCATCGGACGGGACAGCGATCAGCCCCAGCATTTT. This rearrangement joins TRBV10-3 to TRBJ1-5, with 7 bases that match TRBD1. The germline V gene encodes CDR1 ENHRY and CDR2 SYGVKD. The V gene end was trimmed by 8 bases and the J gene end by 5 bases; junction bases not matched to a gene: 6. CDR3 length: 13 amino acids.

The sample holds one count of this clone. This sequence joins TRBV7-3 and TRBJ1-5, with D perhaps matching TRBD1 (6 bases). Trimming took off 5 bases at V and 4 bases at J, with 9 bases between the two ends. The V gene's germline CDR1 is SGHTA and CDR2 FQGTGA. The CDR3 is 13 residues long. In DNA, the CDR3 is TGTGCCAGCAGCCCAGGGGTAAATCAGCCCCAGCATTTT. It translates to CASSPGVNQPQHF.

The genes are TRBV19 and TRBJ2-1; 9 positions agree with TRBD1. J was trimmed by 2 bases and V by 2 bases; bases with no gene match: 1. Germline V gives CDR1 LNHDA, CDR2 SQIVND (reference sequence). The CDR3 runs to 15 residues. In DNA, the CDR3 is TGTGCCAGTAGTATAAGGGACAGGGCCTACAATGAGCAGTTCTTC. It encodes CASSIRDRAYNEQFF.

V gene TRBV6-5 combines with J gene TRBJ2-7, with a weak D call TRBD1 (5 bases). Trimming pared 6 bases from V and 7 bases from J, leaving 16 bases between. Germline V gives CDR1 MNHEY, CDR2 SVGAGI. The CDR3 totals 13 residues. The CDR3, as DNA: TGTGCCAGCAGATTAGACAGTCGAGGAGAGCAGTACTTC. As protein: CASRLDSRGEQYF.

The chain combines TRBV9 with TRBJ2-1; 7 bases are shared with TRBD2. Germline V gene sequence: CDR1 SGDLS, CDR2 YYNGEE. The CDR3 has 15 residues. V lost 3 bases to trimming and J lost 1 base; unmatched junction nucleotides: 4. CDR3: CASSAPGGSYNEQFF. The DNA of the CDR3 is TGTGCCAGCAGCGCACCCGGGGGGTCCTACAATGAGCAGTTCTTC.

The genes are TRBV19 and TRBJ1-2, with TRBD1 matching 9 bases. Germline lookup yields CDR1 LNHDA and CDR2 SQIVND (reference sequence). CDR3 length equals 13 residues. The J segment lost 4 bases and the V segment lost 8 bases, leaving 5 bases of the junction unmatched. The CDR3 sequence is CASSRDRVYGYTF. The DNA for the CDR3 is TGTGCCAGTTCCCGGGACAGGGTCTATGGCTACACCTTC.

V is TRBV6-5 and J is TRBJ1-1; 8 nucleotides match TRBD1. Germline V gene sequence: CDR1 MNHEY, CDR2 SVGAGI. The CDR3 is 13 residues long. V lost 10 bases and J lost 4; bases outside the gene matches: 8. CDR3 region: CATKQGGITEAFF. The CDR3 DNA reads as TGTGCCACAAAACAGGGGGGCATCACTGAAGCTTTCTTT.

V and J are TRBV7-9 and TRBJ2-1, with TRBD2 identical over 10 bases. The CDR3 is 19 residues long. Unmatched junction bases numbered 14, after V lost 3 bases and J lost 3 bases. The V gene's germline CDR1 is SEHNR and CDR2 FQNEAQ (reference sequence). CDR3 loop: CASSFSGTSVMVDYNEQFF. The CDR3 coding sequence is TGTGCCAGCAGCTTCTCCGGGACTAGCGTAATGGTGGACTACAATGAGCAGTTCTTC. Filled out from reference TRBV7-9 and TRBJ2-1, the complete variable domain reads DTGVSQNPRHKITKRGQNVTFRCDPISEHNRLYWYRQTLGQGPEFLTYFQNEAQLEKSRLLSDRFSAERPKGSFSTLEIQRTEQGDSAMYLCASSFSGTSVMVDYNEQFFGPGTRLTVL.

This chain uses TRBV11-2 with TRBJ2-2; 13 bases align to TRBD2. The germline V gene has CDR1 SGHAT and CDR2 FQNNGV. The CDR3 sequence is 17 residues long. After removal of 2 bases from V and 3 bases from J, the junction contained 3 bases not matched to a gene. CDR3 sequence (DNA): TGTGCCAGCAGCTTAAGACTAGCGGGAGGCGACACCGGGGAGCTGTTTTTT. The encoded protein is CASSLRLAGGDTGELFF.

This chain connects TRBV3-1 (or the pseudogene TRBV3-2) to TRBJ2-7; perhaps TRBD2 as D (5 bases). From germline, CDR1 is LGHDT and CDR2 YNNKEL (reference sequence). V was shortened by 4 bases and J by 3 bases, with 13 bases between the two germline ends. This CDR3 comprises 14 residues. The CDR3 here is CASSREGSGYEQYF. In DNA form, the CDR3 reads TGTGCCAGCAGCCGGGAAGGGAGTGGCTACGAGCAGTACTTC.

CDR3 protein: CASRQATNEKLFF. CDR3 coding DNA: TGTGCCAGCAGACAGGCAACTAATGAAAAACTGTTTTTT. The gene calls are TRBV28 and TRBJ1-4, with D possibly matching TRBD1 (5 bases). The V and J ends lost 6 bases and 0 bases respectively, with 5 bases between them. The germline CDR1 and CDR2 sequences are MDHEN and SYDVKM. CDR3 length: 13 residues.

The rearrangement joins TRBV12-3 or TRBV12-4 to TRBJ2-5, with a weak D call TRBD2 (6 bases). CDR3 length: 12 amino acids. V lost 6 bases to trimming and J lost 5 bases, with 10 bases between them. CDR3 sequence: CASSLGLETQYF. CDR3 nucleotide sequence: TGTGCCAGCAGCCTGGGACTCGAGACCCAGTACTTC.

The chain has TRBV24-1 and TRBJ2-1, with D possibly being TRBD2 (6 bases). Trimming shortened V by 1 base and J by 9 bases, and 18 bases separated the two germline ends. Germline CDR1 and CDR2: KGHDR and SFDVKD. The CDR3 runs to 16 residues. The CDR3 region is CATSDFASGLAGEQFF. CDR3 in DNA: TGTGCCACCAGTGATTTTGCCAGCGGGCTCGCTGGTGAGCAGTTCTTC.

A few counts support this clone. The rearrangement uses TRBV5-1 and TRBJ2-3; possible D gene TRBD1, 5 bases. Trimming shortened V by 0 bases and J by 0 bases, and 11 bases separated the two germline ends. The germline gives CDR1 SGHRS, CDR2 YFSETQ. The CDR3 has 16 residues. CDR3 in amino acids: CASSLEGRVSTDTQYF. CDR3 sequence (DNA): TGCGCCAGCAGCTTGGAGGGGCGAGTTAGCACAGATACGCAGTATTTT. Full variable domain (rest looked up from reference TRBV5-1 and TRBJ2-3): KAGVTQTPRYLIKTRGQQVTLSCSPISGHRSVSWYQQTPGQGLQFLFEYFSETQRNKGNFPGRFSGRQFSNSRSEMNVSTLELGDSALYLCASSLEGRVSTDTQYFGPGTRLTVL.

V is TRBV10-3 and J is TRBJ1-3; tentative D call: TRBD1 (6 bases). Trimming stripped 5 bases from V and 4 bases from J, with 15 bases between. Germline V CDR1 and CDR2: ENHRY, SYGVKD. CDR3 length: 15 amino acids. CDR3 sequence: CAISRTGSEGNTIYF. CDR3 nucleotides: TGTGCCATCAGTAGAACAGGGTCGGAAGGAAACACCATATATTTT.